What follows is one TCR beta chain and its context. The data were taken from a study of blood T cell repertoires in COVID-19. On the study more broadly: From T cells, B-cell-depleted T cells, or PBMCs came the material, which was cDNA or gDNA.

Generated by immunoSEQ multiplex PCR, the TCRdb table keeps only in-frame clones and is missing some. The sample contains approximately 190,000 clones, 75% to 95% of which appear only once. Sequenced input: peripheral blood. The clonotype comes from a man aged 45-65 years with acute or convalescent COVID-19.

CDR3 residues: CASSPISGNTIYF. The CDR3 region has the DNA TGCGCCAGCAGCCCCATCTCTGGAAACACCATATATTTT. The V gene is TRBV4-3, the J gene TRBJ1-3; D call uncertain. The CDR3 sequence is 13 residues long. V was cut by 4 bases and J by 0 bases, with 4 bases left in between. Germline CDR1 and CDR2: LGHNA and YSLEER.